This is a list of T cell receptor beta chains from one sample in a study of cytomegalovirus exposure and HLA in healthy donors. Assay used: immunoSEQ multiplex PCR; TCRdb lists only in-frame clones, some missing. The sample carries more than 90,000 clones, roughly 88% recorded once. The sequenced sample was PBMCs. The receptor set was obtained from a man between 18 and 35 years old in good health and CMV-seronegative. The CDR3 runs from the conserved cysteine through the conserved F or W. The order of the fields is clone size, D gene, J gene, V gene, CDR3 protein, CDR3 DNA. A D gene is named only where the DNA matches it firmly. Clone sizes are given selectively: once, few, many, or a class where the clone is expanded.

once - TRBJ2-3 TRBV30 CAWNKMASTDTQYF TGTGCCTGGAATAAAATGGCTAGCACAGATACGCAGTATTTT
- TRBD2 TRBJ2-7 TRBV30 CACLSSGGVPYEQYF TGTGCCTGTCTGTCATCGGGGGGTGTTCCCTACGAGCAGTACTTC
- TRBD1 TRBJ1-4 TRBV5-1 CASSSTGTVATNEKLFF TGCGCCAGCAGCTCCACCGGGACAGTTGCAACTAATGAAAAACTGTTTTTT
- TRBD1 TRBJ2-1 TRBV7-2 CASSRGGAVYEQFF TGTGCCAGCAGTAGAGGGGGCGCGGTATATGAGCAGTTCTTC
- TRBD2 TRBJ2-1 TRBV30 CAWLAGGPGEQFF TGTGCCTGGCTAGCGGGAGGGCCGGGGGAGCAGTTCTTC
- - TRBJ1-2 TRBV30 CAWSDQYYGYTF TGTGCCTGGAGTGATCAGTATTATGGCTACACCTTC
- - TRBJ1-2 TRBV25-1 CASTGNDYGYTF TGTGCCAGCACGGGGAACGACTATGGCTACACCTTC
once TRBD2 TRBJ2-7 TRBV5-1 CASSPLVAGELYEQYF TGCGCCAGCAGCCCCCTGGTAGCGGGAGAACTCTACGAGCAGTACTTC
- TRBD1 TRBJ2-1 TRBV27 CASSFMRTGQGPNEQFF TGTGCCAGCAGTTTTATGCGCACGGGACAGGGACCCAATGAGCAGTTCTTC
once TRBD2 TRBJ2-5 TRBV6-5 CASSSMTSGYQETQYF TGTGCCAGCAGTTCGATGACTAGCGGGTACCAAGAGACCCAGTACTTC
- - TRBJ2-3 TRBV7-2 CASSLGLIPDTQYF TGTGCCAGCAGCTTAGGACTCATCCCAGATACGCAGTATTTT
- - TRBJ1-1 TRBV5-1 CASSLQGQNTEAFF TGCGCCAGCAGCTTACAGGGACAGAACACTGAAGCTTTCTTT
- TRBD1 TRBJ1-1 TRBV30 CAWSQDRATEAFF TGTGCCTGGAGCCAGGACAGGGCAACCGAAGCTTTCTTT
- - TRBJ2-3 TRBV6-4 CASSDSGGADTQYF TGTGCCAGCAGTGACTCAGGGGGGGCAGATACGCAGTATTTT
once - TRBJ1-2 TRBV6-1 CASSPDTNYGYTF TGTGCCAGCAGCCCCGACACGAACTATGGCTACACCTTC
- - TRBJ1-6 TRBV5-1 CASSSGIHSYSPLHF TGCGCCAGCAGCTCCGGGATCCACTCCTATTCACCCCTCCACTTT
- - TRBJ2-7 TRBV30 CAWNRGNYEQYF TGTGCCTGGAACCGGGGTAACTACGAGCAGTACTTC
once - TRBJ2-3 TRBV7-9 CASSRSGSTDTQYF TGTGCCAGCAGCCGATCCGGGAGCACAGATACGCAGTATTTT
few TRBD1 TRBJ2-5 TRBV18 CASSPNRGETQYF TGTGCCAGCTCACCAAACAGGGGTGAGACCCAGTACTTC
- TRBD1 TRBJ1-1 TRBV6-5 CASSYSRTGGENGAFF TGTGCCAGCAGTTACTCGAGGACAGGGGGCGAAAATGGAGCTTTCTTT
- - TRBJ2-1 TRBV6-5 CASSYRNEQFF TGTGCCAGCAGTTATCGTAATGAGCAGTTCTTC
- - TRBJ2-7 TRBV2 CASTYRSSYEQYF TGTGCCAGCACCTACAGGAGCTCCTACGAGCAGTACTTC
- - TRBJ2-2 TRBV9 CASSVAPRRGNTGELFF TGTGCCAGCAGCGTAGCCCCCCGCAGGGGCAACACCGGGGAGCTGTTTTTT
- TRBD1 TRBJ1-2 TRBV28 CASSFLQGASYGYTF TGTGCCAGCAGTTTCTTACAGGGGGCATCCTATGGCTACACCTTC
- - TRBJ1-2 TRBV27 CASSSGRGFYGYTF TGTGCCAGCAGTTCCGGAAGGGGTTTTTATGGCTACACCTTC
once TRBD1 TRBJ2-3 TRBV11-2 CASSLGAVRQGSDTQYF TGTGCCAGCAGCTTAGGGGCCGTGAGACAGGGGTCAGATACGCAGTATTTT
- TRBD1 TRBJ2-5 TRBV6-1 CASSEIGRDRGPETQYF TGTGCCAGCAGTGAAATCGGGAGGGACAGGGGGCCAGAGACCCAGTACTTC
once - TRBJ1-3 TRBV7-9 CASSVSGSPGNTIYF TGTGCCAGCAGCGTCTCAGGGTCCCCCGGAAACACCATATATTTT
- TRBD1 TRBJ2-1 TRBV14 CASSQAFPDRGSYNEQFF TGTGCCAGCAGCCAAGCTTTTCCAGACAGGGGCTCCTACAATGAGCAGTTCTTC
- - TRBJ2-5 TRBV4-2 CASSQVGGQETQYF TGTGCCAGCAGCCAAGTTGGCGGCCAAGAGACCCAGTACTTC
- TRBD1 TRBJ2-7 TRBV15 CATSRAPGQGYEQYF TGTGCCACCAGCAGAGCCCCGGGACAGGGCTACGAGCAGTACTTC
- - TRBJ2-7 TRBV18 CASSPTGGGSYEQYF TGTGCCAGCTCACCAACTGGAGGCGGGTCCTACGAGCAGTACTTC
- - TRBJ1-5 TRBV7-6 CASSFGAGDEPQHF TGTGCCAGCAGCTTTGGTGCAGGGGATGAGCCCCAGCATTTT
- - TRBJ2-1 TRBV9 CASSVEYGYNEQFF TGTGCCAGCAGCGTAGAGTACGGTTACAATGAGCAGTTCTTC
once TRBD1 TRBJ1-6 TRBV27 CASSLPDRGCGSPLHF TGTGCCAGCAGTTTGCCAGACAGGGGCTGTGGTTCACCCCTCCACTTT
few TRBD1 TRBJ2-7 TRBV2 CASSEALGTGSEQYF TGTGCCAGCAGTGAAGCGCTTGGGACAGGTTCCGAGCAGTACTTC
- TRBD1 TRBJ1-5 TRBV5-1 CASSLAGTANQPQHF TGCGCCAGCAGCTTGGCCGGGACAGCAAATCAGCCCCAGCATTTT
- TRBD2 TRBJ2-5 TRBV19 CASSNRGSGGSQETQYF TGTGCCAGTAGCAACCGTGGTAGCGGGGGGTCCCAAGAGACCCAGTACTTC
once TRBD2 TRBJ2-3 TRBV29-1 CSVEYRGRARYTQYF TGCAGCGTTGAATACCGCGGGAGGGCCAGGTATACGCAGTATTTT